These 16 T cell receptor beta chains originate from one sample sequenced in a study of Ad26.COV2.S vaccination and SARS-CoV-2 variants. TCRdb keeps only in-frame clones here, not all; method: immunoSEQ multiplex PCR. The sample records 46,000 or so clones, 75% to 85% being singletons. The source material was peripheral blood, sampled after recovery from COVID-19. Source of these receptors: a human donor who had recovered from COVID-19.

The V and J genes are TRBV5-1 and TRBJ1-6, with D possibly matching TRBD1 (6 bases). Trimming cost V 2 bases and J 3 bases, with 9 bases left between them. The V gene's germline CDR1 is SGHRS and CDR2 YFSETQ. CDR3 length: 15 residues. CDR3 nucleotide sequence: TGCGCCAGCAGCTTACAGGGCAACTATAATTCACCCCTCCACTTT. Encoded protein: CASSLQGNYNSPLHF.

The V and J genes are TRBV5-1 and TRBJ2-7, with TRBD2 as a possible D gene (6 bases). The V gene lost 5 bases and the J gene lost 3 bases, with 21 bases spanning the gap. CDR1 and CDR2 from the germline V gene are SGHRS and YFSETQ. This CDR3 has 16 residues. This chain's CDR3 is CASRGLAGSSGYEQYF. The CDR3, as DNA: TGCGCCAGCAGGGGGCTTGCGGGAAGCTCCGGCTACGAGCAGTACTTC. The entire variable domain, with the rest obtained from reference TRBV5-1 and TRBJ2-7, is as follows: KAGVTQTPRYLIKTRGQQVTLSCSPISGHRSVSWYQQTPGQGLQFLFEYFSETQRNKGNFPGRFSGRQFSNSRSEMNVSTLELGDSALYLCASRGLAGSSGYEQYFGPGTRLTVT.

The chain is built from TRBV2 and TRBJ1-5, with D perhaps TRBD1 (6 bases). V lost 7 bases to trimming and J lost 0 bases, with 13 bases between them. The length of the CDR3 is 15 residues. Germline values: CDR1 SNHLY, CDR2 FYNNEI. CDR3 bases: TGTGCCAGCACATTGGACAGCTATAGCAATCAGCCCCAGCATTTT. Protein sequence: CASTLDSYSNQPQHF.

The chain combines TRBV9 with TRBJ2-5; maybe TRBD2 (6 bases). Germline values: CDR1 SGDLS, CDR2 YYNGEE. V lost 4 bases and J lost 5, with 21 bases in between. CDR3 length: 16 amino acids. In DNA form, the CDR3 reads TGTGCCAGCAGCATACTATCGGGACTGTCGGGGGAGACCCAGTACTTC. This translates into CASSILSGLSGETQYF.

V gene TRBV5-6 combines with J gene TRBJ2-7, with TRBD2 matching over 7 bases. CDR3 length: 16 amino acids. The V segment lost 2 bases and the J segment 0 bases; nucleotides outside the gene matches: 8. Germline CDR1 SGHDT, CDR2 YYEEEE. The chain's CDR3 is CASSLAGSRRSYEQYF. CDR3 DNA: TGTGCCAGCAGCTTAGCGGGGAGCCGACGCTCCTACGAGCAGTACTTC.

The chain joins TRBV9 to TRBJ1-3; no definite D call. With 7 bases removed from V and 0 bases from J, the gap between germline ends came to 11 bases. CDR1 is SGDLS, CDR2 YYNGEE, per germline. The CDR3 consists of 14 residues. CDR3 protein: CASGRGDSGNTIYF. As DNA, the CDR3 is TGTGCCAGCGGCCGAGGCGACTCTGGAAACACCATATATTTT.

The chain couples TRBV12-5 to TRBJ2-5; possible D gene TRBD1, 5 bases. CDR1 is LGHNT and CDR2 is FRNRAP in the germline V gene. V shed 6 bases and J shed 4 bases, with 12 bases lying between them. The CDR3 totals 13 residues. The CDR3 DNA reads as TGTGCTAGTGGCCAGGGTTGGCGAGAGACCCAGTACTTC. Translated: CASGQGWRETQYF.

This rearrangement joins TRBV10-2 to TRBJ1-4; 8 nucleotides agree with TRBD1. CDR1 and CDR2 from the germline V gene are WSHSY and SAAADI. CDR3 length: 16 residues. J was trimmed by 6 bases and V by 10 bases; bases with no gene match: 16. The CDR3 here is CAMRPVNGTGHEKLFF. The CDR3 coding sequence is TGCGCCATGAGGCCTGTAAACGGGACAGGACATGAAAAACTGTTTTTT.

This chain uses TRBV10-3 with TRBJ2-2, with D possibly TRBD2 on 5 matching bases. This CDR3 spans 12 amino acids. Germline-derived CDR1 and CDR2 are ENHRY and SYGVKD. The V end lost 10 bases, the J end lost 6 bases, and 12 bases lay between the germline ends. The CDR3 DNA follows: TGTGCCAGCGCGGCCGGGGCCGGGGAGCTGTTTTTT. It specifies CASAAGAGELFF.

V is TRBV18 and J is TRBJ2-7; D possibly corresponds to TRBD2 (7 bases). Germline values: CDR1 KGHSH, CDR2 LQKENI. CDR3 size: 15 residues. V gave up 0 bases and J gave up 2 bases, with 11 bases separating them. The DNA of the CDR3 is TGTGCCAGCTCACCACCGGGGGGGGCGGCCTACGAGCAGTACTTC. It specifies CASSPPGGAAYEQYF. Drawing the rest from reference TRBV18 and TRBJ2-7, the complete variable domain is NAGVMQNPRHLVRRRGQEARLRCSPMKGHSHVYWYRQLPEEGLKFMVYLQKENIIDESGMPKERFSAEFPKEGPSILRIQQVVRGDSAAYFCASSPPGGAAYEQYFGPGTRLTVT.

The chain joins TRBV3-1 (or the pseudogene TRBV3-2) to TRBJ2-1, with 8 bases that match TRBD2. This CDR3 has 16 residues. Germline V gene data show CDR1 as LGHDT and CDR2 as YNNKEL (reference sequence). The trim removed 1 base at V and 7 bases at J, leaving 9 bases unmatched. The CDR3: CASSQASAGAGNEQFF. CDR3 coding DNA: TGTGCCAGCAGCCAAGCGTCAGCGGGAGCGGGGAATGAGCAGTTCTTC.

In this sample, this clone turned up a few times. The chain has TRBV2 and TRBJ2-3; TRBD2 matches 11 bases. Germline CDR1 SNHLY, CDR2 FYNNEI. The ends lost 6 bases at V and 0 bases at J; junction bases unmatched: 5. The CDR3 has 16 residues. The CDR3 sequence: CASSRGTSGSTDTQYF. In DNA, the CDR3 is TGTGCCAGCAGCCGTGGGACTAGCGGAAGCACAGATACGCAGTATTTT.

This clone was picked up a small number of times. This rearrangement joins TRBV7-2 to TRBJ2-7, with TRBD2 identical over 7 bases. This CDR3 contains 17 residues. After removal of 6 bases from V and 0 bases from J, the junction contained 14 bases not matched to a gene. The germline V gene has CDR1 SGHTA and CDR2 FQGNSA. CDR3 coding DNA: TGTGCCAGCAGACGGGAAACGACTAGCCCCCTCTCCTACGAGCAGTACTTC. Protein product: CASRRETTSPLSYEQYF.

In its sample, this clone was seen a few times. The chain links TRBV5-4 to TRBJ2-2, with 10 bases aligning to TRBD1. CDR1 and CDR2 from the germline V gene are SGHNT and YYREEE (reference sequence). Losses at the gene ends were 9 bases for V and 9 bases for J; bases not matched to a gene: 11. This CDR3 has 14 amino acids. This CDR3 reads CATQTGGSHRELFF. In DNA, the CDR3 is TGTGCCACGCAGACAGGGGGCTCCCATCGGGAGCTGTTTTTT.

This clone was seen more than once but under ten times. Other nucleotide sequences in the sample specify the same CDR3. The chain recombines TRBV7-9 with TRBJ1-1; possibly TRBD1 for D (5 bases). V was pared by 4 bases and J by 3 bases, with 12 bases between. The CDR3 is 14 residues long. Germline V CDR1 and CDR2: SEHNR, FQNEAQ (reference sequence). CDR3 protein: CASSWEGRDTEAFF. The DNA of the CDR3 is TGTGCCAGCAGCTGGGAGGGGCGCGACACTGAAGCTTTCTTT.

The V and J genes are TRBV7-9 and TRBJ2-7, with 9 bases that match TRBD1. The germline gives CDR1 SEHNR, CDR2 FQNEAQ (reference sequence). With 1 base clipped from V and 3 bases from J, the junction kept 13 bases outside the gene matches. This CDR3 comprises 18 residues. The CDR3 bases are TGTGCCAGCAGCTTAGTGAGGGGGTGGGGACAGGGCGACTACGAGCAGTACTTC. This sequence encodes CASSLVRGWGQGDYEQYF. The full variable domain, in which reference TRBV7-9 and TRBJ2-7 provide the parts outside the CDR3, is DTGVSQNPRHKITKRGQNVTFRCDPISEHNRLYWYRQTLGQGPEFLTYFQNEAQLEKSRLLSDRFSAERPKGSFSTLEIQRTEQGDSAMYLCASSLVRGWGQGDYEQYFGPGTRLTVT.